This is a list of T cell receptor beta chains from one sample in a study of shared clonotypes between healthy human individuals. Clones were sequenced by immunoSEQ multiplex PCR, and TCRdb holds only the in-frame ones, with some missing. The repertoire holds 520,000 or so clones, with about four fifths as singletons. The sequenced sample was PBMCs. The receptors here all came from a woman aged 40 to 49 in good health. Some clones in this sample may be carry-over from other donors' samples. Both conserved end residues are part of each CDR3. Each record gives: CDR3 length, D gene, V gene, J gene, clone size, CDR3 protein, CDR3 DNA. The D gene is left open where the match is weak. Size is stated for part of the rows, as once, few or many counts, or as a class when the clone is expanded.

len: 14; d_gene: -; v_gene: TRBV6-5; j_gene: TRBJ2-1; abundance: -; CDR3aa: CASSYLPTYNEQFF; CDR3nt: TGTGCCAGCAGTTACCTCCCGACCTACAATGAGCAGTTCTTC
len: 15; d_gene: -; v_gene: TRBV10-3; j_gene: TRBJ2-7; abundance: few; CDR3aa: CAIRALGTLNYEQYF; CDR3nt: TGTGCCATCAGAGCTCTAGGGACTCTAAACTACGAGCAGTACTTC
len: 13; d_gene: -; v_gene: TRBV10-3; j_gene: TRBJ1-1; abundance: once; CDR3aa: CAIKGHLNTEAFF; CDR3nt: TGTGCCATCAAAGGACACTTGAACACTGAAGCTTTCTTT
len: 15; d_gene: TRBD1; v_gene: TRBV7-7; j_gene: TRBJ2-5; abundance: -; CDR3aa: CASSPTPTGAATQYF; CDR3nt: TGTGCTAGCAGCCCGACCCCGACAGGGGCCGCCACCCAGTACTTC
len: 16; d_gene: TRBD2; v_gene: TRBV7-8; j_gene: TRBJ2-2; abundance: -; CDR3aa: CASSRPALADTGELFF; CDR3nt: TGTGCCAGCAGCCGCCCTGCGCTAGCGGACACCGGGGAGCTGTTTTTT
len: 12; d_gene: -; v_gene: TRBV21-1; j_gene: TRBJ2-5; abundance: -; CDR3aa: CASSKRGETQYF; CDR3nt: TGTGCCAGCAGCAAAAGGGGGGAGACCCAGTACTTC
len: 13; d_gene: -; v_gene: TRBV2; j_gene: TRBJ2-7; abundance: -; CDR3aa: CASSEGWATEQYF; CDR3nt: TGTGCCAGCAGTGAAGGGTGGGCCACCGAGCAGTACTTC
len: 15; d_gene: TRBD2; v_gene: TRBV19; j_gene: TRBJ2-5; abundance: -; CDR3aa: CASSIFLAGGETQYF; CDR3nt: TGTGCCAGTAGTATATTTCTAGCGGGAGGGGAGACCCAGTACTTC
len: 15; d_gene: TRBD2; v_gene: TRBV10-3; j_gene: TRBJ2-1; abundance: once; CDR3aa: CAISVTGGSYNEQFF; CDR3nt: TGTGCCATCAGTGTGACGGGAGGATCCTACAATGAGCAGTTCTTC
len: 16; d_gene: -; v_gene: TRBV28; j_gene: TRBJ2-6; abundance: -; CDR3aa: CASSLGGISGANVLTF; CDR3nt: TGTGCCAGCAGTTTAGGTGGGATCTCTGGGGCCAACGTCCTGACTTTC
len: 13; d_gene: -; v_gene: TRBV25-1; j_gene: TRBJ2-3; abundance: -; CDR3aa: CASSSRGTDTQYF; CDR3nt: TGTGCCAGCAGTTCCAGGGGCACAGATACGCAGTATTTT
len: 15; d_gene: -; v_gene: TRBV7-2; j_gene: TRBJ2-7; abundance: -; CDR3aa: CASSQGHYISYEQYF; CDR3nt: TGTGCCAGCAGCCAGGGGCACTACATCTCCTACGAGCAGTACTTC
len: 14; d_gene: -; v_gene: TRBV7-9; j_gene: TRBJ2-1; abundance: -; CDR3aa: CASSLAGELAEQFF; CDR3nt: TGTGCCAGCAGCTTAGCGGGAGAATTGGCTGAGCAGTTCTTC
len: 12; d_gene: -; v_gene: TRBV2; j_gene: TRBJ2-3; abundance: -; CDR3aa: CASSERLYTQYF; CDR3nt: TGTGCCAGCAGTGAAAGGCTTTATACGCAGTATTTT
len: 16; d_gene: TRBD2; v_gene: TRBV5-3; j_gene: TRBJ2-3; abundance: -; CDR3aa: CARSRGTSGRRDTQYF; CDR3nt: TGTGCCAGAAGCCGAGGGACTAGCGGGAGGAGGGATACGCAGTATTTT
len: 15; d_gene: -; v_gene: TRBV4-3; j_gene: TRBJ2-1; abundance: -; CDR3aa: CASSQRLGGNNEQFF; CDR3nt: TGCGCCAGCAGCCAACGACTAGGCGGGAACAATGAGCAGTTCTTC
len: 16; d_gene: TRBD2; v_gene: TRBV27; j_gene: TRBJ2-7; abundance: few; CDR3aa: CASSLGGGRGRGEQYF; CDR3nt: TGTGCCAGCAGTTTAGGTGGCGGGAGGGGCAGAGGGGAGCAGTACTTC
len: 15; d_gene: -; v_gene: TRBV7-6; j_gene: TRBJ2-3; abundance: -; CDR3aa: CASSLVSGSTDTQYF; CDR3nt: TGTGCCAGCAGCTTAGTAAGCGGCAGCACAGATACGCAGTATTTT
len: 12; d_gene: -; v_gene: TRBV19; j_gene: TRBJ2-7; abundance: -; CDR3aa: CASSTGGPEQYF; CDR3nt: TGTGCCAGTAGCACGGGGGGCCCCGAGCAGTACTTC
len: 15; d_gene: -; v_gene: TRBV28; j_gene: TRBJ1-5; abundance: -; CDR3aa: CASRDRRDGNQPQHF; CDR3nt: TGTGCCAGCAGGGACCGGCGGGACGGAAATCAGCCCCAGCATTTT
len: 21; d_gene: TRBD2; v_gene: TRBV12-5; j_gene: TRBJ2-3; abundance: -; CDR3aa: CASGLGGGSGRVKVETDTQYF; CDR3nt: TGTGCTAGTGGTTTGGGTGGGGGTAGCGGGAGGGTTAAGGTGGAAACAGATACGCAGTATTTT
len: 15; d_gene: TRBD2; v_gene: TRBV11-1; j_gene: TRBJ2-5; abundance: -; CDR3aa: CASSSGTRNQETQYF; CDR3nt: TGTGCCAGCAGCTCCGGGACTAGGAATCAAGAGACCCAGTACTTC
len: 13; d_gene: -; v_gene: TRBV10-3; j_gene: TRBJ2-1; abundance: -; CDR3aa: CAISERDLDEQFF; CDR3nt: TGTGCCATCAGTGAGAGGGACCTTGATGAGCAGTTCTTC
len: 14; d_gene: -; v_gene: TRBV7-8; j_gene: TRBJ1-5; abundance: -; CDR3aa: CASSLAMSNQPQHF; CDR3nt: TGTGCCAGCAGCTTAGCAATGAGCAATCAGCCCCAGCATTTT
len: 13; d_gene: -; v_gene: TRBV11-2; j_gene: TRBJ2-7; abundance: -; CDR3aa: CASSFTGSYEQYF; CDR3nt: TGTGCCAGCAGCTTTACAGGGTCCTACGAGCAGTACTTC